Sequencing of this T cell receptor (beta chain) was carried out in a study of yellow fever vaccine responses in identical twins. TCRdb fed the RT-PCR reads into MiXCR, producing one record per CDR3 protein. This sample has about 19,000 distinct CDR3 sequences, with 60% to 70% found just once. This clonotype was counted only a few times. The specimen was T cells from blood (PBMCs), unsorted or a sorted subset (not recorded which), collected before or after yellow fever vaccination (not recorded which). The sequence derives from a woman aged 18 to 35 who received the yellow fever vaccine.

Written as DNA, the CDR3 is TGCAGTGCCGCTAGCGGGAGTTGGGAGACCCAGTACTTC. This gives the protein CSAASGSWETQYF. The chain has TRBV20-1 and TRBJ2-5; TRBD2 agrees at 10 bases. There are 13 residues in the CDR3. With 6 bases clipped from V and 5 bases from J, the junction kept 6 bases outside the gene matches. Germline CDR1 reads DFQATT; CDR2 reads SNEGSKA (reference sequence).